The present T cell receptor (beta chain) was sequenced within a study of OX40 agonist ivuxolimab in advanced cancers. In the study overall: Prior anti-PD-1, anti-PD-L1 or anti-CTLA-4 therapy did not bar entry, and approximately 40% had some.

Whole-study findings and limits: More expanded clones were seen, on average, in CD8+ T cells than in CD4+.

The data were produced by immunoSEQ multiplex PCR, yet TCRdb's version contains in-frame clones alone and is incomplete. The sample has some 50,000 clones, 80% to 90% seen once. To note about this clone: What it binds is unknown.

Drawing of blood for sampling happened at baseline, at cycle 4 day 1, and at cycle 7 day 1. This CDR3 has 15 residues. V gave up 5 bases and J gave up 4 bases; unmatched junction bases: 8. Germline V CDR1 and CDR2: MNHNS, SASEGT. This rearrangement joins TRBV6-1 to TRBJ1-5, with 7 bases fitting TRBD1. The sequencing here drew on CD4+ or CD8+ T cells sorted from blood, taken in a trial of the OX40 agonist ivuxolimab. This receptor was taken from an adult with an advanced solid tumor such as melanoma, head and neck, liver or kidney cancer. The CDR3 here is CASSQDRVGNQPQHF. The CDR3 DNA follows: TGTGCCAGCAGTCAAGACAGGGTAGGAAATCAGCCCCAGCATTTT.